What follows describes a single T cell receptor (beta chain). This sample was included in a study of blood T cell repertoires in COVID-19. At the level of the study: Acute and convalescent COVID-19 specimens originated in the United States, Italy and Spain.

Original handling: Reference gene primer amplification yielded estimated nucleated cell counts. The method was immunoSEQ multiplex PCR; TCRdb's version includes in-frame clones alone and lacks a portion of them. For V, J and clone size, that table is used; D and trimming come from the DNA. The table lists over 150,000 clones, more than 65% of them singletons. V was trimmed by 1 base and J by 4 bases, leaving 14 bases between them. The CDR3 has 16 amino acids. CDR1 is SEHNR and CDR2 is FQNEAQ in the germline V gene (reference sequence). The receptor was isolated from a human donor in a cohort sampled during active COVID-19. The rearrangement links TRBV7-9 to TRBJ2-1, with a possible D match to TRBD2 (6 bases). Sequencing used peripheral blood. CDR3 protein: CASSLGSGTAYNEQFF. CDR3 bases: TGTGCCAGCAGCTTAGGATCGGGGACTGCGTACAATGAGCAGTTCTTC.